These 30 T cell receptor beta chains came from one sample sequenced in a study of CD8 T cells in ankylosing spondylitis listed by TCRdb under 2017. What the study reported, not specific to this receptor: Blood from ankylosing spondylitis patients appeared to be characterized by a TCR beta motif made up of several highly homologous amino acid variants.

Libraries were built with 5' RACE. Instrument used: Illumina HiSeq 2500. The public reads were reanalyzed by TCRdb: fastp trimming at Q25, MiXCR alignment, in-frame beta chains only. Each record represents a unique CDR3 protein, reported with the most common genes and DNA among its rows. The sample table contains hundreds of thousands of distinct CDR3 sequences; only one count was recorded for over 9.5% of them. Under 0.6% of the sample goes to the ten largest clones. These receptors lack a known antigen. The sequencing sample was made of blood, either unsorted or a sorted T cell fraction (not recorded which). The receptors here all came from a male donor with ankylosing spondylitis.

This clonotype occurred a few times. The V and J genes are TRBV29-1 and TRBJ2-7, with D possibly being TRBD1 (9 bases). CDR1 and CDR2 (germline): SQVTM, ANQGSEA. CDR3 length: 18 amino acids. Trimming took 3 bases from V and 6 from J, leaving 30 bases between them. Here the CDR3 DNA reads TGCAGCGTTGAGGGGACAGGGCTACGAGGGACTAGTGGGCGCGAGCAGTACTTC. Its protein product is CSVEGTGLRGTSGREQYF.

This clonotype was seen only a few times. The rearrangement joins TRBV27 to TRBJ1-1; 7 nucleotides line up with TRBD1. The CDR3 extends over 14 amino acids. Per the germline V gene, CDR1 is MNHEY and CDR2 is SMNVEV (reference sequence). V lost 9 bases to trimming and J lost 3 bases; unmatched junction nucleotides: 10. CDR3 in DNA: TGTGCCAGTTACTACCCGGGACAGTACACTGAAGCTTTCTTT. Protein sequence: CASYYPGQYTEAFF.

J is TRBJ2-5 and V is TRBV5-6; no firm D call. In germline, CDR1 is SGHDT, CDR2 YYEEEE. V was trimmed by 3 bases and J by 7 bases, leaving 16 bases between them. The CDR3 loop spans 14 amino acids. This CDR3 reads CASSSGPSRPTQYF. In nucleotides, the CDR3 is TGTGCCAGCAGCTCCGGACCTTCCCGCCCGACCCAGTACTTC.

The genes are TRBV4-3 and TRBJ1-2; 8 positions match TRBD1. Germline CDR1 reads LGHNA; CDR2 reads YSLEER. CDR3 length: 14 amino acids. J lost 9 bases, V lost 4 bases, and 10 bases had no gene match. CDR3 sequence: CASSPDRANVRYTF. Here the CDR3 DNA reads TGCGCCAGCAGCCCGGACAGGGCCAACGTCCGCTACACCTTC.

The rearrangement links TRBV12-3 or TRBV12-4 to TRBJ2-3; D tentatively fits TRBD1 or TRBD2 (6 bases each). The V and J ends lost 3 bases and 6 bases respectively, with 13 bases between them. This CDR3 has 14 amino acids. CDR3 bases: TGTGCCAGCAGTTTTGCGAGGGGGGCTGATACGCAGTATTTT. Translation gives CASSFARGADTQYF.

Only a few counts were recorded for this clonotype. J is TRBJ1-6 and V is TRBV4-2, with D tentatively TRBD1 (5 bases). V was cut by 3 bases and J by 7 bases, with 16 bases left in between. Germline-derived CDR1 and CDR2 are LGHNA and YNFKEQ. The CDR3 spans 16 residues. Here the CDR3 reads CASSQRSGTGNSPLHF. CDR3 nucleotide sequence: TGTGCCAGCAGCCAGCGTTCCGGGACGGGGAATTCACCCCTCCACTTT.

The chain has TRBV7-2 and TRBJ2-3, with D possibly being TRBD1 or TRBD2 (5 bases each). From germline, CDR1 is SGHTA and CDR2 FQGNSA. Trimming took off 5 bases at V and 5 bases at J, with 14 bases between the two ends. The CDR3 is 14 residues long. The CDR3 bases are TGTGCCAGCAGCCCCCCGAGGGGTAGAGATACGCAGTATTTT. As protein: CASSPPRGRDTQYF.

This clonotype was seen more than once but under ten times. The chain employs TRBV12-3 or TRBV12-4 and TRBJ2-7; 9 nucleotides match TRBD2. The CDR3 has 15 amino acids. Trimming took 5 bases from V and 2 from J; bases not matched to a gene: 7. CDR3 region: CASSPSGVATYEQYF. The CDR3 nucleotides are TGTGCCAGCAGTCCTAGCGGGGTGGCGACCTACGAGCAGTACTTC.

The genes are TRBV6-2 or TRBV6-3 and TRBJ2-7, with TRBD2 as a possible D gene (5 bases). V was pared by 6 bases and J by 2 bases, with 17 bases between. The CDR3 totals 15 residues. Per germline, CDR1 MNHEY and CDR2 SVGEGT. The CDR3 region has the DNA TGTGCCAGCAGCCGAACCTTCACGGGAACCTACGAGCAGTACTTC. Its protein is CASSRTFTGTYEQYF.

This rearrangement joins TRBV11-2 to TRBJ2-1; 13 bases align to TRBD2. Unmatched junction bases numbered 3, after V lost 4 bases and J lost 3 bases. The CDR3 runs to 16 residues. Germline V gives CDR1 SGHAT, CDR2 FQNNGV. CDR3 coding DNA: TGTGCCAGCAGCTCCGGACTAGCGGGGGTCTACAATGAGCAGTTCTTC. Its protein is CASSSGLAGVYNEQFF.

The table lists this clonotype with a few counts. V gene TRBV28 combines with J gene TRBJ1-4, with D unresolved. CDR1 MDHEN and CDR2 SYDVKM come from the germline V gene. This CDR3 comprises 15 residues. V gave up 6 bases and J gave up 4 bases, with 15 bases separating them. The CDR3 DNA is TGTGCCAGCAGGGATCCCCGGGAGGGTAATGAAAAACTGTTTTTT. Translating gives CASRDPREGNEKLFF.

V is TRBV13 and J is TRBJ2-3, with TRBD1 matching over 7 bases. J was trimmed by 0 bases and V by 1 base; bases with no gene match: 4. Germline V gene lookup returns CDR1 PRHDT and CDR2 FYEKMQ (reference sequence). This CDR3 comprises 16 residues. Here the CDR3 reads CASSLEGAASTDTQYF. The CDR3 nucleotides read TGTGCCAGCAGCTTAGAGGGGGCAGCTAGCACAGATACGCAGTATTTT.

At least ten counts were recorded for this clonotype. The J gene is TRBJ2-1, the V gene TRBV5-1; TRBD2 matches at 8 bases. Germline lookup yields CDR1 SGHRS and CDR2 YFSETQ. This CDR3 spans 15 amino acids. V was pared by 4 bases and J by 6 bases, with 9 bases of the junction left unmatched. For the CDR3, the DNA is TGCGCCAGCAGCGTAGGACTAGCATCCGTCAATGAGCAGTTCTTC. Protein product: CASSVGLASVNEQFF.

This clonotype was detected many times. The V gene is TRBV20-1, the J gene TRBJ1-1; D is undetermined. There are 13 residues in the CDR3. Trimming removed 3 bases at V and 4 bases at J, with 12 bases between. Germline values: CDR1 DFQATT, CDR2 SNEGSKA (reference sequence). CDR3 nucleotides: TGCAGTGCTAGGAATAGGCGAAGCACTGAAGCTTTCTTT. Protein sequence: CSARNRRSTEAFF.

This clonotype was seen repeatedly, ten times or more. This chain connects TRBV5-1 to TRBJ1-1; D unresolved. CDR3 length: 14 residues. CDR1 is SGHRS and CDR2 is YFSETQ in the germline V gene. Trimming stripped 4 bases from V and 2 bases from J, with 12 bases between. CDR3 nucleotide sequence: TGCGCCAGCAGCCCGACGGGATCCAACACTGAAGCTTTCTTT. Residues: CASSPTGSNTEAFF.

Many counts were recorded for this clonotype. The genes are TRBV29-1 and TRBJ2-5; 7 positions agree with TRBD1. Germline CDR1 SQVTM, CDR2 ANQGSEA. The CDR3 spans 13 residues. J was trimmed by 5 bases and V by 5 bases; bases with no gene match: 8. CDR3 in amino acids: CSVSRGRRETQYF. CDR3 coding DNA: TGCAGCGTTTCAAGGGGGCGCAGGGAGACCCAGTACTTC.

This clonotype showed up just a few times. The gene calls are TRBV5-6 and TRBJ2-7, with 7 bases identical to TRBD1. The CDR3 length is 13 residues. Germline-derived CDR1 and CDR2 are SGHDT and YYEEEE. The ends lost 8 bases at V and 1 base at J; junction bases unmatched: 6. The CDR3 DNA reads TGTGCCAGAAGACAGGGACCATCCTACGAGCAGTACTTC. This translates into CARRQGPSYEQYF.

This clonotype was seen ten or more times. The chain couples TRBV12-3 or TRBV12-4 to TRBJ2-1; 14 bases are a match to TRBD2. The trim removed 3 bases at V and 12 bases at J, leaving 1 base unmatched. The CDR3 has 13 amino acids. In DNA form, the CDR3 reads TGTGCCAGCAGTTTGACTAGCGGGAGGGCGCAGTTCTTC. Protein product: CASSLTSGRAQFF.

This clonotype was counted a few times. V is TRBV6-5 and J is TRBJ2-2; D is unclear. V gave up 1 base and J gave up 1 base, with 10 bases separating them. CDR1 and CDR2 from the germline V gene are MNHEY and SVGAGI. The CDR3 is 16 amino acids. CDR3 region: CASSYLGSLNTGELFF. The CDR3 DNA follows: TGTGCCAGCAGTTACTTGGGCTCCTTGAACACCGGGGAGCTGTTTTTT.

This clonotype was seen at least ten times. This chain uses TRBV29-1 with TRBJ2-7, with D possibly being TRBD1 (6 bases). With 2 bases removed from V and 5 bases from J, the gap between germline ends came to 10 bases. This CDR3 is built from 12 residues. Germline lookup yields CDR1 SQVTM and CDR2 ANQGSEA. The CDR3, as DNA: TGCAGCGTTGAACGGGCAGGGGACGAGCAGTACTTC. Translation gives CSVERAGDEQYF.

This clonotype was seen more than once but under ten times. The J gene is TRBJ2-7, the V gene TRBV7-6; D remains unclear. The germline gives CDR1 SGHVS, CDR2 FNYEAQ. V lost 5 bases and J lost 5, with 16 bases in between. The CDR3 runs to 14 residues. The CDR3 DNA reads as TGTGCCAGCAGCCCCGCCTCCGCCGGTAACGAGCAGTACTTC. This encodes CASSPASAGNEQYF.

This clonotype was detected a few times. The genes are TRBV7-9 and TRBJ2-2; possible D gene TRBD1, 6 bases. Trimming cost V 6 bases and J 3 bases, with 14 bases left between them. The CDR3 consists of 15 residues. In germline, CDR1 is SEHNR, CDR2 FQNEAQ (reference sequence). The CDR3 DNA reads TGTGCCAGCAGAGCTACAGGGTCGGACACCGGGGAGCTGTTTTTT. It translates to CASRATGSDTGELFF.

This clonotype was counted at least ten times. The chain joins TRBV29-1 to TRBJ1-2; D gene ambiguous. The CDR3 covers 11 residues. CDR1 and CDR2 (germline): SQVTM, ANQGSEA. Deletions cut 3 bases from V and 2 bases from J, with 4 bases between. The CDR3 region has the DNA TGCAGCGTTGAGCGGAACTATGGCTACACCTTC. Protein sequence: CSVERNYGYTF. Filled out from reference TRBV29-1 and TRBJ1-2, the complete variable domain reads SAVISQKPSRDICQRGTSLTIQCQVDSQVTMMFWYRQQPGQSLTLIATANQGSEATYESGFVIDKFPISRPNLTFSTLTVSNMSPEDSSIYLCSVERNYGYTFGSGTRLTVV.

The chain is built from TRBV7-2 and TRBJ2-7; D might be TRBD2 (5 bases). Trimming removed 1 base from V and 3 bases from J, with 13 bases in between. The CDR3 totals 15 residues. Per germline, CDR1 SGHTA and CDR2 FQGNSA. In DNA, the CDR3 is TGTGCCAGCAGCTTAGATGCGGGTGGGTACTACGAGCAGTACTTC. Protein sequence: CASSLDAGGYYEQYF.

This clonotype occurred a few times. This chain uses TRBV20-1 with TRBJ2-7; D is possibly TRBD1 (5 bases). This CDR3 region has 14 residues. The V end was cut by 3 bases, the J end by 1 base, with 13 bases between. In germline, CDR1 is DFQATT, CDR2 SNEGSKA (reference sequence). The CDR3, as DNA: TGCAGTGCTAGTGGGGCCACAGAGTCCTACGAGCAGTACTTC. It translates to CSASGATESYEQYF.

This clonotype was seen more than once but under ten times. CDR3 residues: CSARYRVAAQFF. CDR3 sequence (DNA): TGCAGTGCTAGGTATAGGGTAGCGGCGCAGTTCTTC. The rearrangement joins TRBV20-1 to TRBJ2-1; perhaps TRBD2 as D (6 bases). This CDR3 spans 12 amino acids. In germline, CDR1 is DFQATT, CDR2 SNEGSKA (reference sequence). Trimming removed 3 bases from V and 12 bases from J, with 15 bases in between.

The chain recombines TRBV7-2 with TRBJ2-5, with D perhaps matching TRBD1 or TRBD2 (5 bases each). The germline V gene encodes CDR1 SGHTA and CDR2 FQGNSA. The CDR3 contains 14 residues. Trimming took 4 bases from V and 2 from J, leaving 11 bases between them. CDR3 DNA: TGTGCCAGCAGCTCGACCTGGGGGCAAGAGACCCAGTACTTC. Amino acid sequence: CASSSTWGQETQYF.

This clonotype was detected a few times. As DNA, the CDR3 is TGTGCCTGGAGTGTAAAGGGAGGAGAGACCCAGTACTTC. It yields the protein CAWSVKGGETQYF. The chain uses TRBV30 and TRBJ2-5, with a possible D match to TRBD2 (6 bases). V was pared by 0 bases and J by 4 bases, with 9 bases between. The CDR3 consists of 13 residues. The germline V gene has CDR1 GTSNPN and CDR2 SVGIG (reference sequence).

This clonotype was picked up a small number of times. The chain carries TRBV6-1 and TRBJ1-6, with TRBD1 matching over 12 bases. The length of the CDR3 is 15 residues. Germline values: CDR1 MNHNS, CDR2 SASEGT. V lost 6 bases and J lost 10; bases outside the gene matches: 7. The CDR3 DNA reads TGTGCCAGCAGGCCTCCGGGACAGGGGGCCTCACCCCTCCACTTT. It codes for CASRPPGQGASPLHF.

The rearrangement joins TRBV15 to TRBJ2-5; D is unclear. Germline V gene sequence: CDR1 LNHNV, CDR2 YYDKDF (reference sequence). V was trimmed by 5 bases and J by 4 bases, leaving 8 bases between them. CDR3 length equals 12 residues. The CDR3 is CATSWGGETQYF. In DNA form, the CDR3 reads TGTGCCACCAGCTGGGGTGGAGAGACCCAGTACTTC.